The rows below give T cell receptor beta chains drawn from one sample of a study of blood T cell repertoires in COVID-19. Clones were read by immunoSEQ multiplex PCR, and TCRdb kept only the in-frame ones, dropping some. The sample has just over 50,000 clones; roughly 87% are singletons. Input material: peripheral blood. The receptors here all came from a human donor with active COVID-19. The donor label of this sample is uncertain. Each CDR3 is given with its conserved first and last residue. The D gene is left open where the match is weak. Clone size is shown for a subset of rows, as once, few, many or a class of expanded clone.

V gene: TRBV19; clone size: .; D gene: .; J gene: TRBJ1-5; CDR3 DNA: TGTGCCAGTAGTATACAGGGAGGGATAAGCAATCAGCCCCAGCATTTT; CDR3 protein: CASSIQGGISNQPQHF
V gene: TRBV20-1; clone size: .; D gene: .; J gene: TRBJ2-5; CDR3 DNA: TGCAGTGCTAGTGAACCTAGTTTCGTAGAGACCCAGTACTTC; CDR3 protein: CSASEPSFVETQYF
V gene: TRBV18; clone size: .; D gene: TRBD2; J gene: TRBJ2-7; CDR3 DNA: TGTGCCAGCTCCTCTAGCGGGGGGGCCTACGAGCAGTACTTC; CDR3 protein: CASSSSGGAYEQYF
V gene: TRBV9; clone size: .; D gene: TRBD2; J gene: TRBJ2-3; CDR3 DNA: TGTGCCAGCAGCTTCCCAAGGTGGCGTAACGGGGGGGAAAATACGCAGTATTTT; CDR3 protein: CASSFPRWRNGGENTQYF
V gene: TRBV12-5; clone size: .; D gene: .; J gene: TRBJ2-5; CDR3 DNA: TGTGCTAGTTGCGGGCGGAGCCAAGAGACCCAGTACTTC; CDR3 protein: CASCGRSQETQYF
V gene: TRBV21-1; clone size: .; D gene: .; J gene: TRBJ1-5; CDR3 DNA: TGTGCCAGCAGCACATCCGGGACAGGTCTTGATCAGCCCCAGCATTTT; CDR3 protein: CASSTSGTGLDQPQHF
V gene: TRBV14; clone size: few; D gene: .; J gene: TRBJ2-1; CDR3 DNA: TGTGCCAGCAGCCAAGTGGGCTTTTACAATGAGCAGTTCTTC; CDR3 protein: CASSQVGFYNEQFF
V gene: TRBV6-5; clone size: .; D gene: .; J gene: TRBJ2-1; CDR3 DNA: TGTGCCAGCAGGGCGGGTCTCGGTTACAATGAGCAGTTCTTC; CDR3 protein: CASRAGLGYNEQFF
V gene: TRBV4-2; clone size: once; D gene: TRBD2; J gene: TRBJ2-3; CDR3 DNA: TGTGCCAGCAGGCAGTCCCCCGGACTAGCGGCGGATACGCAGTATTTT; CDR3 protein: CASRQSPGLAADTQYF
V gene: TRBV6-1; clone size: .; D gene: TRBD2; J gene: TRBJ2-5; CDR3 DNA: TGTGCCAGCAGTGGACTAGCGGGGGGTATCTGGGAGACCCAGTACTTC; CDR3 protein: CASSGLAGGIWETQYF
V gene: TRBV14; clone size: once; D gene: TRBD2; J gene: TRBJ2-7; CDR3 DNA: TGTGCCAGCAGCCAAGGGTGGCGGGGGAGCTCGGGGAACGAGCAGTACTTC; CDR3 protein: CASSQGWRGSSGNEQYF
V gene: TRBV5-4; clone size: .; D gene: TRBD1; J gene: TRBJ2-5; CDR3 DNA: TGTGCCAGCAGCCCGGGTGGGACAGGGTTGGAGACCCAGTACTTC; CDR3 protein: CASSPGGTGLETQYF
V gene: TRBV11-2; clone size: once; D gene: TRBD2; J gene: TRBJ2-3; CDR3 DNA: TGTGCCAGCAGCGTGGTAGCGGGGATCACAGATACGCAGTATTTT; CDR3 protein: CASSVVAGITDTQYF
V gene: TRBV7-2; clone size: .; D gene: TRBD1; J gene: TRBJ1-1; CDR3 DNA: TGTGCCAGCAGTTCGACAGGGTCGAGGGGGAACACTGAAGCTTTCTTT; CDR3 protein: CASSSTGSRGNTEAFF
V gene: TRBV7-2; clone size: .; D gene: TRBD2; J gene: TRBJ2-7; CDR3 DNA: TGTGCCAGCAGCTCGGGGGGGGGCATCTACGAGCAGTACTTC; CDR3 protein: CASSSGGGIYEQYF
V gene: TRBV6-1; clone size: .; D gene: .; J gene: TRBJ1-1; CDR3 DNA: TGTGCCAGCAGTGAAGGAGGTGGGTTTGTGAACACTGAAGCTTTCTTT; CDR3 protein: CASSEGGGFVNTEAFF
V gene: TRBV2; clone size: once; D gene: TRBD2; J gene: TRBJ2-3; CDR3 DNA: TGTGCCAGCAATGTGGCGGGGGGCACAGATACGCAGTATTTT; CDR3 protein: CASNVAGGTDTQYF
V gene: TRBV11-2; clone size: .; D gene: TRBD1; J gene: TRBJ1-2; CDR3 DNA: TGTGCCAGCAGCGTGTTGGGACAGTCGACGAACTATGGCTACACCTTC; CDR3 protein: CASSVLGQSTNYGYTF
V gene: TRBV6-5; clone size: once; D gene: .; J gene: TRBJ1-6; CDR3 DNA: TGTGCCAGCAGACCTACCGCGGGCCAGTCGCCCCTCCACTTT; CDR3 protein: CASRPTAGQSPLHF
V gene: TRBV10-3; clone size: .; D gene: .; J gene: TRBJ1-5; CDR3 DNA: TGTGCCATCAGCGCCGGGGAACAGCCCCAGCATTTT; CDR3 protein: CAISAGEQPQHF
V gene: TRBV27; clone size: .; D gene: TRBD2; J gene: TRBJ2-7; CDR3 DNA: TGTGCTTCCGGGACTAGCGGGGTGTACGAGCAGTACTTC; CDR3 protein: CASGTSGVYEQYF
V gene: TRBV7-9; clone size: .; D gene: .; J gene: TRBJ1-1; CDR3 DNA: TGTGCCAGCAGCCTCGGACAGCTTGAAGCTTTCTTT; CDR3 protein: CASSLGQLEAFF
V gene: TRBV19; clone size: .; D gene: TRBD2; J gene: TRBJ2-3; CDR3 DNA: TGTGCCAGTAGTATAGGAGCGGGGGGGCAGACAGATACGCAGTATTTT; CDR3 protein: CASSIGAGGQTDTQYF
V gene: TRBV18; clone size: .; D gene: .; J gene: TRBJ2-5; CDR3 DNA: TGTGCCAGCTCATCTCTCGGGGGGCGAGAAGAGACCCAGTACTTC; CDR3 protein: CASSSLGGREETQYF